This is a list of T cell receptor beta chains from one sample in a study of T cell changes during pregnancy in multiple sclerosis. Profiling relied on immunoSEQ multiplex PCR, and the TCRdb table lists in-frame clones only, not all of them. The sample consists of 40,000 to 55,000 clones, approximately 90% of them appearing once. The material was CD8+ T cells from peripheral blood mononuclear cells, obtained in the second trimester of pregnancy. These receptors were obtained from a female donor with multiple sclerosis, enrolled in a pregnancy study. Both conserved end residues are part of each CDR3. The D gene is left open where the match is weak. Clone size is shown for a subset of rows, as once, few, many or a class of expanded clone.

V gene: TRBV27
D gene: .
clone size: once
J gene: TRBJ1-2
CDR3 protein: CASSLTVGGYGYTF
CDR3 DNA: TGTGCCAGCAGTTTAACCGTAGGAGGCTATGGCTACACCTTC

V gene: TRBV10-2
D gene: .
clone size: .
J gene: TRBJ1-3
CDR3 protein: CASSDEGFSGNTIYF
CDR3 DNA: TGCGCCAGCAGCGACGAGGGCTTCTCTGGAAACACCATATATTTT

V gene: TRBV7-8
D gene: TRBD2
clone size: .
J gene: TRBJ2-2
CDR3 protein: CASSPTISPTSGDGELFF
CDR3 DNA: TGTGCCAGCAGCCCTACAATATCTCCGACTAGCGGGGATGGGGAGCTGTTTTTT

V gene: TRBV4-1
D gene: .
clone size: .
J gene: TRBJ2-7
CDR3 protein: CASSQRQGGGTAYEQYF
CDR3 DNA: TGCGCCAGCAGCCAACGACAGGGTGGGGGGACGGCGTACGAGCAGTACTTC

V gene: TRBV28
D gene: TRBD2
clone size: .
J gene: TRBJ2-7
CDR3 protein: CASRFPGGTYEQYF
CDR3 DNA: TGTGCCAGCAGGTTTCCGGGGGGAACCTACGAGCAGTACTTC

V gene: TRBV9
D gene: .
clone size: .
J gene: TRBJ1-2
CDR3 protein: CASSVEPGANYGYTF
CDR3 DNA: TGTGCCAGCAGCGTAGAGCCAGGGGCTAACTATGGCTACACCTTC

V gene: TRBV7-3
D gene: .
clone size: .
J gene: TRBJ1-1
CDR3 protein: CASSLGGLAEAFF
CDR3 DNA: TGTGCCAGCAGCTTAGGAGGTTTGGCTGAAGCTTTCTTT

V gene: TRBV6-6
D gene: .
clone size: .
J gene: TRBJ1-1
CDR3 protein: CASSLPLNTEAFF
CDR3 DNA: TGTGCCAGCAGCCTCCCGTTGAACACTGAAGCTTTCTTT

V gene: TRBV11-3
D gene: TRBD2
clone size: .
J gene: TRBJ2-2
CDR3 protein: CASSFYRREGRTGELFF
CDR3 DNA: TGTGCCAGCAGCTTTTACCGGCGGGAGGGCCGCACCGGGGAGCTGTTTTTT

V gene: TRBV5-6
D gene: TRBD1
clone size: .
J gene: TRBJ2-1
CDR3 protein: CASSHQGDEQFF
CDR3 DNA: TGTGCCAGCAGCCATCAGGGGGATGAGCAGTTCTTC

V gene: TRBV15
D gene: .
clone size: once
J gene: TRBJ1-3
CDR3 protein: CATSRDQGGGNTIYF
CDR3 DNA: TGTGCCACCAGCAGAGATCAGGGAGGTGGAAACACCATATATTTT

V gene: TRBV1
D gene: .
clone size: .
J gene: TRBJ2-7
CDR3 protein: CTSSQLAGDQSGEQYF
CDR3 DNA: TGCACCAGCAGCCAACTAGCGGGGGACCAGTCGGGGGAGCAGTACTTC

V gene: TRBV7-9
D gene: .
clone size: .
J gene: TRBJ2-3
CDR3 protein: CASSPPGISTDTQYF
CDR3 DNA: TGTGCCAGCAGCCCTCCCGGGATCAGCACAGATACGCAGTATTTT

V gene: TRBV4-1
D gene: TRBD1
clone size: .
J gene: TRBJ1-6
CDR3 protein: CASSQEGQGGYSPLHF
CDR3 DNA: TGCGCCAGCAGCCAAGAAGGACAGGGAGGATATTCACCCCTCCACTTT

V gene: TRBV2
D gene: TRBD1
clone size: .
J gene: TRBJ1-2
CDR3 protein: CASGGTDANYGYTF
CDR3 DNA: TGTGCCAGCGGAGGGACAGACGCTAACTATGGCTACACCTTC

V gene: TRBV5-5
D gene: TRBD2
clone size: .
J gene: TRBJ2-2
CDR3 protein: CASSGGVSGGDTGELFF
CDR3 DNA: TGTGCCAGCAGCGGGGGGGTCAGCGGGGGAGACACCGGGGAGCTGTTTTTT

V gene: TRBV2
D gene: .
clone size: .
J gene: TRBJ1-5
CDR3 protein: CASSEASIIRGPDQPQHF
CDR3 DNA: TGTGCCAGCAGTGAAGCCTCCATTATCAGGGGACCGGATCAGCCCCAGCATTTT

V gene: TRBV7-9
D gene: TRBD1
clone size: .
J gene: TRBJ1-2
CDR3 protein: CASSLDRGAYGYTF
CDR3 DNA: TGTGCCAGCAGCTTAGACAGGGGAGCCTATGGCTACACCTTC

V gene: TRBV4-1
D gene: TRBD1
clone size: .
J gene: TRBJ1-1
CDR3 protein: CASSHMDRENTEAFF
CDR3 DNA: TGCGCCAGCAGCCACATGGACAGGGAGAACACTGAAGCTTTCTTT

V gene: TRBV7-9
D gene: .
clone size: .
J gene: TRBJ2-3
CDR3 protein: CACPIFEGSEVDTQYF
CDR3 DNA: TGTGCCTGCCCGATTTTCGAAGGCTCGGAGGTAGATACGCAGTATTTT

V gene: TRBV6-6
D gene: .
clone size: .
J gene: TRBJ2-1
CDR3 protein: CASSYLFGQYNEQFF
CDR3 DNA: TGTGCCAGCAGTTACTTATTCGGACAGTACAATGAGCAGTTCTTC

V gene: TRBV6-6
D gene: .
clone size: .
J gene: TRBJ1-6
CDR3 protein: CASSPTGWNSPLHF
CDR3 DNA: TGTGCCAGCAGTCCTACAGGGTGGAATTCACCCCTCCACTTT

V gene: TRBV7-8
D gene: .
clone size: once
J gene: TRBJ2-1
CDR3 protein: CASSLELGSYNEQFF
CDR3 DNA: TGTGCCAGCAGCTTAGAATTAGGGAGCTACAATGAGCAGTTCTTC

V gene: TRBV5-5
D gene: .
clone size: .
J gene: TRBJ2-1
CDR3 protein: CASSLGGDEQFF
CDR3 DNA: TGTGCCAGCAGCCTAGGCGGTGATGAGCAGTTCTTC

V gene: TRBV7-2
D gene: .
clone size: .
J gene: TRBJ1-2
CDR3 protein: CASSLNRDTGILGYTF
CDR3 DNA: TGTGCCAGCAGCTTGAACCGGGACACAGGGATTTTAGGCTACACCTTC

V gene: TRBV6-5
D gene: .
clone size: .
J gene: TRBJ1-2
CDR3 protein: CASSPYENPNYGYTF
CDR3 DNA: TGTGCCAGCAGCCCCTATGAGAACCCTAACTATGGCTACACCTTC

V gene: TRBV4-1
D gene: .
clone size: .
J gene: TRBJ1-2
CDR3 protein: CASSQATGIGNYGYTF
CDR3 DNA: TGCGCCAGCAGCCAAGCCACAGGTATTGGGAACTATGGCTACACCTTC

V gene: TRBV30
D gene: .
clone size: .
J gene: TRBJ2-7
CDR3 protein: CAWRQGFYEQYF
CDR3 DNA: TGTGCCTGGCGACAAGGATTCTACGAGCAGTACTTC

V gene: TRBV6-6
D gene: .
clone size: .
J gene: TRBJ2-1
CDR3 protein: CASSSERYNEQFF
CDR3 DNA: TGTGCCAGCAGCTCGGAGCGGTACAATGAGCAGTTCTTC

V gene: TRBV5-1
D gene: .
clone size: .
J gene: TRBJ1-2
CDR3 protein: CASRFSAESNPHYGYTF
CDR3 DNA: TGCGCCAGCAGGTTCTCCGCGGAGTCTAACCCTCACTATGGCTACACCTTC

V gene: TRBV27
D gene: .
clone size: .
J gene: TRBJ2-5
CDR3 protein: CASSFLAQETQYF
CDR3 DNA: TGTGCCAGCAGTTTCCTAGCGCAAGAGACCCAGTACTTC

V gene: TRBV30
D gene: .
clone size: .
J gene: TRBJ1-5
CDR3 protein: CAWGSGGPQHF
CDR3 DNA: TGTGCCTGGGGGTCCGGCGGGCCCCAGCATTTT

V gene: TRBV19
D gene: TRBD1
clone size: .
J gene: TRBJ2-7
CDR3 protein: CASSIEAGGSEQYF
CDR3 DNA: TGTGCCAGTAGTATCGAGGCAGGGGGTTCCGAGCAGTACTTC

V gene: TRBV5-1
D gene: TRBD1
clone size: .
J gene: TRBJ1-1
CDR3 protein: CASSLWGTDRAGGSEAFF
CDR3 DNA: TGCGCCAGCAGCTTGTGGGGGACGGACAGGGCCGGAGGGTCTGAAGCTTTCTTT

V gene: TRBV5-6
D gene: .
clone size: .
J gene: TRBJ2-1
CDR3 protein: CASSPTRGNYNEQFF
CDR3 DNA: TGTGCCAGCAGCCCTACCCGGGGAAACTACAATGAGCAGTTCTTC

V gene: TRBV6-5
D gene: .
clone size: .
J gene: TRBJ2-6
CDR3 protein: CASTHSSSGANVLTF
CDR3 DNA: TGTGCCAGCACTCACAGCAGCTCTGGGGCCAACGTCCTGACTTTC

V gene: TRBV27
D gene: .
clone size: .
J gene: TRBJ2-7
CDR3 protein: CASSDRNSYEQYF
CDR3 DNA: TGTGCCAGCAGCGACAGAAACTCCTACGAGCAGTACTTC

V gene: TRBV6-5
D gene: TRBD2
clone size: .
J gene: TRBJ2-7
CDR3 protein: CASRPLAGRYEQYF
CDR3 DNA: TGTGCCAGCAGGCCTTTAGCGGGCCGCTACGAGCAGTACTTC

V gene: TRBV29-1
D gene: .
clone size: .
J gene: TRBJ2-5
CDR3 protein: CSADSGTQYF
CDR3 DNA: TGCAGCGCGGACAGTGGGACCCAGTACTTC

V gene: TRBV5-1
D gene: TRBD2
clone size: .
J gene: TRBJ2-2
CDR3 protein: CASSHTSGGATGELFF
CDR3 DNA: TGCGCCAGCAGCCATACTAGCGGGGGGGCAACCGGGGAGCTGTTTTTT

V gene: TRBV13
D gene: .
clone size: .
J gene: TRBJ2-7
CDR3 protein: CASSLVGSYEQYF
CDR3 DNA: TGTGCCAGCAGCTTAGTGGGGAGTTACGAGCAGTACTTC

V gene: TRBV18
D gene: TRBD2
clone size: few
J gene: TRBJ2-5
CDR3 protein: CASSPPETSGSRAQETQYF
CDR3 DNA: TGTGCCAGCTCACCGCCGGAGACTAGCGGGAGCAGGGCGCAAGAGACCCAGTACTTC

V gene: TRBV9
D gene: TRBD2
clone size: .
J gene: TRBJ2-3
CDR3 protein: CASSGSSGPYTQYF
CDR3 DNA: TGTGCCAGCAGCGGTAGTAGCGGGCCGTATACGCAGTATTTT

V gene: TRBV6-5
D gene: .
clone size: .
J gene: TRBJ2-5
CDR3 protein: CASKEGDMETQYF
CDR3 DNA: TGTGCCAGCAAGGAGGGAGACATGGAGACCCAGTACTTC

V gene: TRBV7-8
D gene: TRBD2
clone size: .
J gene: TRBJ2-7
CDR3 protein: CASSRGEGGYEQYF
CDR3 DNA: TGTGCCAGCAGCCGTGGGGAGGGAGGCTACGAGCAGTACTTC

V gene: TRBV14
D gene: .
clone size: once
J gene: TRBJ1-1
CDR3 protein: CASSQDLGATEAFF
CDR3 DNA: TGTGCCAGCAGCCAAGATCTGGGGGCGACTGAAGCTTTCTTT

V gene: TRBV5-1
D gene: TRBD1
clone size: .
J gene: TRBJ2-6
CDR3 protein: CASSLEPSGTGGAGANVLTF
CDR3 DNA: TGCGCCAGCAGCTTGGAGCCTTCCGGGACAGGGGGAGCTGGGGCCAACGTCCTGACTTTC

V gene: TRBV27
D gene: .
clone size: .
J gene: TRBJ1-1
CDR3 protein: CASTPTGMITEAFF
CDR3 DNA: TGTGCCAGCACCCCCACAGGGATGATCACTGAAGCTTTCTTT

V gene: TRBV6-1
D gene: .
clone size: once
J gene: TRBJ2-3
CDR3 protein: CASSESRGSTDTQYF
CDR3 DNA: TGTGCCAGCAGTGAATCGCGGGGTAGCACAGATACGCAGTATTTT

V gene: TRBV7-9
D gene: .
clone size: .
J gene: TRBJ1-4
CDR3 protein: CASSPLEGSSEKLFF
CDR3 DNA: TGTGCCAGCAGCCCGCTGGAGGGGTCGAGTGAAAAACTGTTTTTT

V gene: TRBV5-6
D gene: TRBD1
clone size: .
J gene: TRBJ1-2
CDR3 protein: CASSLVGTGVNYGYTF
CDR3 DNA: TGTGCCAGCAGCTTGGTAGGGACAGGGGTCAACTATGGCTACACCTTC

V gene: TRBV9
D gene: TRBD2
clone size: .
J gene: TRBJ2-5
CDR3 protein: CASSPREGGRETQYF
CDR3 DNA: TGTGCCAGCAGCCCTCGGGAGGGGGGCAGAGAGACCCAGTACTTC

V gene: TRBV7-3
D gene: TRBD1
clone size: .
J gene: TRBJ2-7
CDR3 protein: CASSLGTAATYEQYF
CDR3 DNA: TGTGCCAGCAGCTTAGGGACAGCGGCAACCTACGAGCAGTACTTC

V gene: TRBV5-1
D gene: TRBD1
clone size: .
J gene: TRBJ2-7
CDR3 protein: CASSFLELTGGSYEQYF
CDR3 DNA: TGCGCCAGCAGCTTTTTGGAGCTTACAGGGGGCTCCTACGAGCAGTACTTC